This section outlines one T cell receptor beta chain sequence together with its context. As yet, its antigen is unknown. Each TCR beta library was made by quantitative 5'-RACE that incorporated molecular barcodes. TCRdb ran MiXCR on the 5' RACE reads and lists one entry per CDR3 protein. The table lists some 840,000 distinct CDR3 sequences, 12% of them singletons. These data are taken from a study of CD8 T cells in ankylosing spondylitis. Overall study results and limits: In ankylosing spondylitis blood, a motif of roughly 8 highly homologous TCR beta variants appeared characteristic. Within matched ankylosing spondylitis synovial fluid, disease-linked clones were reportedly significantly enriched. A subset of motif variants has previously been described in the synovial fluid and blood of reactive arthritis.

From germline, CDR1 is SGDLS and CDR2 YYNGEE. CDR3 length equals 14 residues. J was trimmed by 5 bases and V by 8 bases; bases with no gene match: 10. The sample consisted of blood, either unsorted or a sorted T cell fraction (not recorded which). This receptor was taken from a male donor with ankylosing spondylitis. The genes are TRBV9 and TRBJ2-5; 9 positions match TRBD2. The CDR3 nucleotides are TGTGCCAGTTGTCTAGCGGGGATTTGTGAGACCCAGTACTTC. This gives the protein CASCLAGICETQYF.